One and the same sample provided the 29 T cell receptor beta chains below, sequenced in a study of shared clonotypes between healthy human individuals. The method was immunoSEQ multiplex PCR; TCRdb's version includes in-frame clones alone and lacks a portion of them. The sample has around 560,000 clones, about 95% seen once; the top ten hold about 0.11%. Naive CD8 populations comprised CD45RO-negative cells positively selected for CCR7, excluding terminally differentiated effector memory CD45RA+ cells. The source material was naive CD8+ T cells sorted from blood. These receptors were collected from a woman in her 30s in good health.

V is TRBV5-1 and J is TRBJ2-7; 8 bases match TRBD2. Germline CDR1 is SGHRS and CDR2 is YFSETQ. Germline trimming cut 2 bases from V and 2 bases from J; bases unmatched to any gene: 3. The CDR3 runs to 14 residues. This CDR3 reads CASSFSGTTYEQYF. For the CDR3, the DNA is TGCGCCAGCAGCTTTAGCGGGACTACCTACGAGCAGTACTTC.

The gene calls are TRBV27 and TRBJ1-5; D uncertain. Germline CDR1 and CDR2: MNHEY and SMNVEV (reference sequence). This CDR3 contains 15 residues. The germline V and J ends were trimmed by 3 bases and 5 bases, with 14 bases remaining between them. CDR3 in DNA: TGTGCCAGCAGTTTCAACCCGCCGCCTTATCAGCCCCAGCATTTT. Its protein product is CASSFNPPPYQPQHF.

This sequence joins TRBV5-1 and TRBJ2-2; 12 positions agree with TRBD2. V lost 0 bases to trimming and J lost 0 bases; unmatched junction nucleotides: 6. The germline CDR1 and CDR2 sequences are SGHRS and YFSETQ. CDR3 length: 19 residues. For the CDR3, the DNA is TGCGCCAGCAGCTTGGGACTAGCGGGAGAGGAGACGAACACCGGGGAGCTGTTTTTT. It encodes CASSLGLAGEETNTGELFF.

The rearrangement uses TRBV5-1 and TRBJ2-7; D is unresolved. The CDR3 length is 17 residues. Germline-derived CDR1 and CDR2 are SGHRS and YFSETQ. Trimming cost V 4 bases and J 2 bases, with 22 bases left between them. CDR3 coding DNA: TGCGCCAGCAGCCCGTTACCGGGTGGCAGAACCCCCTACGAGCAGTACTTC. It translates to CASSPLPGGRTPYEQYF.

On this clone itself: Other DNA variants within this sample encode the same CDR3. CDR3 sequence (DNA): TGTGCCAGCAGCCCGGGAGGCTACGAGCAGTACTTC. It specifies CASSPGGYEQYF. This chain joins TRBV27 and TRBJ2-7; 7 positions agree with TRBD2. J gave up 3 bases and V 6 bases, and 2 bases lay outside the gene matches. Germline lookup yields CDR1 MNHEY and CDR2 SMNVEV (reference sequence). CDR3 length: 12 residues.

This clone was picked up one time. At one of its ends the junction is not consistent with the germline gene, which may arise from a read error. The CDR3 DNA sequence: TGTGCCGGCAGCTTCGACACCTACTACGAGCAGTACTTC. Translated, it gives CAGSFDTYYEQYF. This chain links TRBV5-4 with TRBJ2-7; D remains unclear. Germline V CDR1 and CDR2: SGHNT, YYREEE (reference sequence). The CDR3 sequence is 13 residues long. The full variable domain, in which reference TRBV5-4 and TRBJ2-7 provide the parts outside the CDR3, is ETGVTQSPTHLIKTRGQQVTLRCSSQSGHNTVSWYQQALGQGPQFIFQYYREEENGRGNFPPRFSGLQFPNYSSELNVNALELDDSALYLCAGSFDTYYEQYFGPGTRLTVT.

CDR3 region: CASTTGGGEQFF. The CDR3 bases are TGTGCCAGTACGACAGGGGGTGGTGAGCAGTTCTTC. The rearrangement uses TRBV25-1 and TRBJ2-1; 9 positions agree with TRBD1. The CDR3 sequence is 12 residues long. The J segment lost 9 bases and the V segment lost 9 bases, leaving 6 bases of the junction unmatched. Germline CDR1 is MGHDK and CDR2 is SYGVNS.

The rearrangement joins TRBV7-9 to TRBJ1-2; weak D call: TRBD1 (6 bases). The CDR3 has 14 amino acids. Trimming stripped 3 bases from V and 8 bases from J, with 16 bases between. CDR1 is SEHNR and CDR2 is FQNEAQ in the germline V gene (reference sequence). In nucleotides, the CDR3 is TGTGCCAGCAGCTTTGGTTCAACAGGGACGGGCTACACCTTC. It specifies CASSFGSTGTGYTF.

The genes are TRBV7-6 and TRBJ2-1; D perhaps matches TRBD2 (5 bases). The length of the CDR3 is 13 residues. Germline CDR1 and CDR2: SGHVS and FNYEAQ. Trimming shortened V by 0 bases and J by 9 bases, and 9 bases separated the two germline ends. The CDR3 is CASSLAGEGEQFF. DNA for the CDR3: TGTGCCAGCAGCTTAGCGGGAGAGGGTGAGCAGTTCTTC.

This rearrangement joins TRBV9 to TRBJ2-5; 7 nucleotides agree with TRBD2. Germline CDR1 SGDLS, CDR2 YYNGEE. The V and J ends lost 0 bases and 4 bases, in that order; junction bases with no gene match: 6. This CDR3 comprises 15 residues. In nucleotides, the CDR3 is TGTGCCAGCAGCGTAGCGGGCAGGGAGGGAGAGACCCAGTACTTC. This sequence encodes CASSVAGREGETQYF.

The genes are TRBV27 and TRBJ2-7; the D gene is possibly TRBD1 (5 bases). The CDR3 sequence is 13 residues long. Germline-derived CDR1 and CDR2 are MNHEY and SMNVEV (reference sequence). The germline V and J ends were trimmed by 2 bases and 6 bases, with 11 bases remaining between them. This CDR3 reads CASSLMQGGEQYF. DNA for the CDR3: TGTGCCAGCAGTTTAATGCAGGGCGGCGAGCAGTACTTC.

The J gene is TRBJ2-5, the V gene TRBV28, with 12 bases lining up with TRBD2. This CDR3 is built from 16 residues. Germline trimming cut 5 bases from V and 1 base from J; bases unmatched to any gene: 5. The germline CDR1 and CDR2 sequences are MDHEN and SYDVKM. The CDR3: CASSHGLAGLQETQYF. The CDR3 region has the DNA TGTGCCAGCAGTCATGGACTAGCGGGGCTCCAAGAGACCCAGTACTTC.

With respect to this clone: This sample also contains other DNA sequences that code for the same CDR3. Written as DNA, the CDR3 is TGTGCCAGCAGCTTTTCTGACTACGAGCAGTACTTC. This sequence encodes CASSFSDYEQYF. The chain recombines TRBV7-9 with TRBJ2-7; no firm D call. The germline V gene encodes CDR1 SEHNR and CDR2 FQNEAQ (reference sequence). CDR3 length: 12 amino acids. V gave up 3 bases and J gave up 3 bases, with 6 bases separating them. The complete variable domain, with remaining parts taken from reference TRBV7-9 and TRBJ2-7, reads DTGVSQNPRHKITKRGQNVTFRCDPISEHNRLYWYRQTLGQGPEFLTYFQNEAQLEKSRLLSDRFSAERPKGSFSTLEIQRTEQGDSAMYLCASSFSDYEQYFGPGTRLTVT.

V and J are TRBV29-1 and TRBJ1-2; D is uncertain. V was cut by 6 bases and J by 5 bases, with 13 bases left in between. The CDR3 has 12 residues. Germline V gene lookup returns CDR1 SQVTM and CDR2 ANQGSEA. The CDR3 protein is CSVEEVSYGYTF. The CDR3 DNA reads TGCAGCGTGGAGGAGGTTTCATATGGCTACACCTTC.

This clone appeared a single time. This chain uses TRBV11-2 with TRBJ2-5; maybe TRBD1 (5 bases). The J call may be incorrect, as the DNA end agrees better with TRBJ2-7. The CDR3 has 14 residues. Germline CDR1 reads SGHAT; CDR2 reads FQNNGV. The CDR3 DNA reads TGTGCCAGCAGCCCGTGGCAGGGTACCTACGAGCAGTACTTC. It translates to CASSPWQGTYEQYF.

This rearrangement joins TRBV27 to TRBJ2-7; D unclear. Germline CDR1 MNHEY, CDR2 SMNVEV (reference sequence). The CDR3 totals 15 residues. V was trimmed by 4 bases and J by 5 bases, leaving 18 bases between them. CDR3 sequence: CASSYVGQAHNEQYF. CDR3 nucleotides: TGTGCCAGCAGTTATGTTGGGCAGGCACACAACGAGCAGTACTTC.

The chain recombines TRBV27 with TRBJ2-7, with 9 nucleotides matching TRBD1. Trimming took 6 bases from V and 5 from J; bases not matched to a gene: 14. The CDR3 is made up of 16 amino acids. CDR1 is MNHEY, CDR2 SMNVEV, per germline (reference sequence). CDR3 coding DNA: TGTGCCAGCAGCCCCCTCCGGGGGACAGGGTCCGACGAGCAGTACTTC. This gives the protein CASSPLRGTGSDEQYF.

The chain links TRBV2 to TRBJ1-2, with D tentatively TRBD1 (6 bases). Between the trimmed V and J ends, which lost 6 bases and 3 bases, there was a span of 17 bases. Germline lookup yields CDR1 SNHLY and CDR2 FYNNEI. This CDR3 comprises 15 residues. CDR3 amino acids: CASRRNREGDYGYTF. CDR3 nucleotides: TGTGCCAGCAGACGTAACAGGGAAGGGGACTATGGCTACACCTTC.

Concerning this clone itself: Other DNA sequences of this sample code for an identical CDR3. The chain combines TRBV28 with TRBJ1-3; D perhaps matches TRBD1 (5 bases). The CDR3 has 15 amino acids. V lost 3 bases and J lost 0, with 9 bases in between. Germline CDR1 reads MDHEN; CDR2 reads SYDVKM. In DNA form, the CDR3 reads TGTGCCAGCAGTTTTCAGGGTTCCTCTGGAAACACCATATATTTT. This codes for CASSFQGSSGNTIYF.

The rearrangement links TRBV6-5 to TRBJ2-1; D remains unclear. The germline CDR1 and CDR2 sequences are MNHEY and SVGAGI. The CDR3 spans 14 residues. V lost 6 bases and J 5 bases, leaving 14 bases between the germline ends. This chain's CDR3 is CASSLESRDNEQFF. CDR3 coding DNA: TGTGCCAGCAGCCTGGAGAGTAGGGACAATGAGCAGTTCTTC.

The chain combines TRBV28 with TRBJ2-5; the match to TRBD2 covers 8 bases. Per germline, CDR1 MDHEN and CDR2 SYDVKM. The length of the CDR3 is 15 residues. Trimming at V came to 7 bases and at J to 5 bases, leaving 12 bases not matched to a gene. The CDR3 region has the DNA TGTGCCAGCACCCTGACGACTAGCGAAATGGAGACCCAGTACTTC. Its protein is CASTLTTSEMETQYF.

The rearrangement uses TRBV9 and TRBJ2-2; a weak D match, TRBD1 (5 bases). The CDR3 sequence is 14 residues long. Trimming removed 0 bases at V and 6 bases at J, with 9 bases between. Germline loops: CDR1 SGDLS, CDR2 YYNGEE. The DNA for the CDR3 is TGTGCCAGCAGCGTAGTATCAGGGTCCGGGGAGCTGTTTTTT. Its translation: CASSVVSGSGELFF.

This clone occurred once. J is TRBJ2-1 and V is TRBV7-9; possibly TRBD1 for D (6 bases). The germline V and J ends were trimmed by 4 bases and 1 base, with 14 bases remaining between them. The CDR3 is 16 amino acids. CDR1 SEHNR and CDR2 FQNEAQ come from the germline V gene (reference sequence). CDR3 DNA: TGTGCCAGCAGCTGGGGGACATGGGGGTCCTACAATGAGCAGTTCTTC. This encodes CASSWGTWGSYNEQFF.

The CDR3 loop reads CASSDAAAPSYEQYF. In nucleotides, the CDR3 is TGTGCCAGCTCAGACGCGGCCGCGCCTTCCTACGAGCAGTACTTC. This chain uses TRBV19 with TRBJ2-7; no definite D call. CDR3 length equals 15 residues. With 9 bases removed from V and 1 base from J, the gap between germline ends came to 19 bases. Germline V CDR1 and CDR2: LNHDA, SQIVND (reference sequence). Based on the CDR3 plus reference TRBV19 and TRBJ2-7, the full variable domain is DGGITQSPKYLFRKEGQNVTLSCEQNLNHDAMYWYRQDPGQGLRLIYYSQIVNDFQKGDIAEGYSVSREKKESFPLTVTSAQKNPTAFYLCASSDAAAPSYEQYFGPGTRLTVT.

This chain joins TRBV5-6 and TRBJ1-4; 8 bases match TRBD1. Per the germline V gene, CDR1 is SGHDT and CDR2 is YYEEEE. Trimming took 2 bases from V and 7 from J; bases not matched to a gene: 7. The CDR3 is made up of 15 amino acids. The CDR3 region has the DNA TGTGCCAGCAGCTTTGGGACAGGCCGGCGTGAAAAACTGTTTTTT. Residues: CASSFGTGRREKLFF.

V gene TRBV7-2 combines with J gene TRBJ2-2, with 7 bases aligning to TRBD2. Per the germline V gene, CDR1 is SGHTA and CDR2 is FQGNSA. The CDR3 covers 18 residues. After removal of 0 bases from V and 6 bases from J, the junction contained 13 bases not matched to a gene. CDR3 coding DNA: TGTGCCAGCAGCTTAGCGGTGCGCGGGAGACCCCAGCCCGGGGAGCTGTTTTTT. Translated, it gives CASSLAVRGRPQPGELFF.

V gene TRBV28 combines with J gene TRBJ2-1; 10 bases fit TRBD2. Per the germline V gene, CDR1 is MDHEN and CDR2 is SYDVKM. This CDR3 region has 14 residues. V shed 2 bases and J 8 bases; nucleotides not matched to a gene: 3. Here the CDR3 reads CASSLLAGVDEQFF. DNA of the CDR3: TGTGCCAGCAGTTTACTAGCGGGAGTGGATGAGCAGTTCTTC.

The V and J genes are TRBV29-1 and TRBJ2-7; D is unclear. The CDR3 extends over 13 amino acids. Per germline, CDR1 SQVTM and CDR2 ANQGSEA. V lost 5 bases and J 2 bases, leaving 13 bases between the germline ends. CDR3: CSVRFGYTYEQYF. DNA of the CDR3: TGCAGCGTTAGGTTTGGGTACACCTACGAGCAGTACTTC.

The V gene is TRBV6-5, the J gene TRBJ2-3, with TRBD2 matching 12 bases. The CDR3 spans 16 residues. Per germline, CDR1 MNHEY and CDR2 SVGAGI. Losses at the gene ends were 4 bases for V and 4 bases for J; bases not matched to a gene: 6. CDR3 sequence (DNA): TGTGCCAGCAGTTCGACTAGCGGGAGTCTCTCAGATACGCAGTATTTT. Its translation is CASSSTSGSLSDTQYF.